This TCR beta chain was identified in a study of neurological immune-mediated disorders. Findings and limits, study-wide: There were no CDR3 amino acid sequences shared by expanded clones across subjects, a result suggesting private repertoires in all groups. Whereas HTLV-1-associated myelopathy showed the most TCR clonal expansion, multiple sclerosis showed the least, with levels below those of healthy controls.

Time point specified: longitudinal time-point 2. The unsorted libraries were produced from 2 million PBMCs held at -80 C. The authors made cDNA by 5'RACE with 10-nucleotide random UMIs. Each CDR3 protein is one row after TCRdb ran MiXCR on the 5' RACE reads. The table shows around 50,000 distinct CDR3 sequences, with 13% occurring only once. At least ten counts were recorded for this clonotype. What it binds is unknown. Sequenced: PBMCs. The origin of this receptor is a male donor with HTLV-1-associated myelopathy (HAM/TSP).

CDR3 sequence (DNA): TGCAGTGCTAGCGCGGACGAGCAGTACTTC. This gives the protein CSASADEQYF. The V call is TRBV20-1, the J call TRBJ2-7; D not certain. This CDR3 contains 10 residues. V lost 3 bases and J 5 bases, leaving 5 bases between the germline ends. The germline V gene encodes CDR1 DFQATT and CDR2 SNEGSKA (reference sequence).